This T cell receptor (beta chain) was sequenced for a study of cytomegalovirus exposure and HLA in healthy donors. In the case of this clone: Its specificity is not known.

Both 60 Vbeta primers and 13 Jbeta primers went into the PCR. The data were produced by immunoSEQ multiplex PCR, yet TCRdb's version contains in-frame clones alone and is incomplete. The data show around 200,000 clones, nearly 80% seen once. Overall study results and limits: It was taken for granted in presence/absence analyses that sequencing depth across donors was roughly uniform. Later analysis suggested most CMV-associated TCR beta chains were HLA-restricted.

This sequence was found in a young man in good health and CMV-seronegative. Sequences were obtained from PBMCs.

The DNA of the CDR3 is TGTGCCAGCAGCCAAGGAAATCAGGGGATTGAAAAACTGTTTTTT. Translating gives CASSQGNQGIEKLFF. This chain connects TRBV4-2 to TRBJ1-4; possibly TRBD1 for D (6 bases). Trimming stripped 1 base from V and 7 bases from J, with 13 bases between. The CDR3 sequence is 15 residues long. Per germline, CDR1 LGHNA and CDR2 YNFKEQ.